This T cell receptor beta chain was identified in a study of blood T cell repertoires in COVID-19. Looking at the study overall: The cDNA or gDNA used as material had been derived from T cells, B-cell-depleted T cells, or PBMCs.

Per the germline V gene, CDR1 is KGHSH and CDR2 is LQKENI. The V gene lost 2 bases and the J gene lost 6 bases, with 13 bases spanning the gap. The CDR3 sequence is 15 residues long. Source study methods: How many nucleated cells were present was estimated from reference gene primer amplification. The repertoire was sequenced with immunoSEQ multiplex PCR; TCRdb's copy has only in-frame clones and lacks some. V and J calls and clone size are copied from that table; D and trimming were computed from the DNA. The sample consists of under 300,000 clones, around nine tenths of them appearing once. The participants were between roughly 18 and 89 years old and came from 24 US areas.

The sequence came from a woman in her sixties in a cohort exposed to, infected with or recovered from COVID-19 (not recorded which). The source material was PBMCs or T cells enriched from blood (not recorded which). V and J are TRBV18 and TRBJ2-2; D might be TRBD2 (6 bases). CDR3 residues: CASSPGREGAGELFF. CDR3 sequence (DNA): TGTGCCAGCTCACCAGGGCGGGAAGGTGCCGGGGAGCTGTTTTTT.